The clone carrying this T cell receptor beta chain occurred a few times. Participant reports of clinical history set cohort assignment. Recovered status applied to Cohort 3 donors who had two consecutive negative PCRs. It also applied to those with clearance or with symptom resolution. These data belong to a study of blood T cell repertoires in COVID-19. The wider study: COVID-19 samples, acute and convalescent, were from the United States, Italy and Spain. Sources were T cells, B-cell-depleted T cells, or PBMCs; the material itself was cDNA or gDNA.

CDR1 GTSNPN and CDR2 SVGIG come from the germline V gene (reference sequence). J gave up 0 bases and V 3 bases, and 5 bases lay outside the gene matches. The CDR3 is 15 amino acids. The repertoire was sequenced with immunoSEQ multiplex PCR; TCRdb's copy has only in-frame clones and lacks some. The sample includes under 200,000 clones, 80% to 85% of them seen just once. J is TRBJ2-3 and V is TRBV30, with 8 bases aligning to TRBD2. Sequencing used PBMCs or T cells enriched from blood (not recorded which). The source is a woman aged 60-70 years who had recovered from COVID-19. The CDR3 DNA is TGTGCCTGGAGCGCGGGACTAGTTAGCACAGATACGCAGTATTTT. It specifies CAWSAGLVSTDTQYF.